One sample yielded the 5 T cell receptor beta chains listed below, sequenced in a study of molecular identifiers for immune sequencing clone quantification. Each CDR3 protein gets one entry after TCRdb re-called the PCR reads with MiXCR. Of about 100,000 distinct CDR3 sequences detected, over 30% appear once; the ten largest clones hold less than 5.5%. The sample taken for sequencing was naive CD8+ T cells from blood, with Jurkat cell RNA spiked in. Subset in this sample: FACS-sorted CD8+CD4-CCR7+CD45RA+ naive T cells. Every receptor here comes from a human donor in good health. Some libraries in this study had Jurkat cell RNA spiked in.

This clonotype has at least ten counts. The chain is built from TRBV4-1 and TRBJ2-7, with D possibly being TRBD2 (5 bases). Trimming left V 2 bases short and J 6 bases short, with 8 bases between. Germline lookup yields CDR1 MGHRA and CDR2 YSYEKL. There are 12 residues in the CDR3. CDR3 coding DNA: TGCGCCAGCAGCCAAAAGGGAGCCGAGCAGTACTTC. Its protein is CASSQKGAEQYF.

This clonotype was seen ten or more times. The chain is built from TRBV7-9 and TRBJ2-3, with a possible D match to TRBD2 (6 bases). Trimming cost V 8 bases and J 2 bases, with 14 bases left between them. CDR1 and CDR2 from the germline V gene are SEHNR and FQNEAQ (reference sequence). This CDR3 region has 14 residues. The CDR3 DNA reads TGTGCCAGCCGGGGAAGCGGGCTCACAGATACGCAGTATTTT. Its translation: CASRGSGLTDTQYF. Together with reference TRBV7-9 and TRBJ2-3, the CDR3 gives the full variable domain: DTGVSQNPRHKITKRGQNVTFRCDPISEHNRLYWYRQTLGQGPEFLTYFQNEAQLEKSRLLSDRFSAERPKGSFSTLEIQRTEQGDSAMYLCASRGSGLTDTQYFGPGTRLTVL.

The chain couples TRBV6-1 to TRBJ2-5, with no clear D. The CDR3 spans 12 residues. Trimming stripped 7 bases from V and 0 bases from J, with 6 bases between. Per germline, CDR1 MNHNS and CDR2 SASEGT. Here the CDR3 DNA reads TGTGCCAGCAAACCACACCAAGAGACCCAGTACTTC. Encoded protein: CASKPHQETQYF.

The chain links TRBV24-1 to TRBJ1-5, with D tentatively TRBD1 (6 bases). The CDR3 covers 14 residues. Germline V gene lookup returns CDR1 KGHDR and CDR2 SFDVKD. V was trimmed by 1 base and J by 10 bases, leaving 13 bases between them. CDR3 bases: TGTGCCACCAGTGATTTCGAGGGGGGGGGACCCCAGCATTTT. It codes for CATSDFEGGGPQHF.

Only a few counts were recorded for this clonotype. V is TRBV27 and J is TRBJ2-6, with D unclear. Germline V gives CDR1 MNHEY, CDR2 SMNVEV (reference sequence). The V and J ends lost 0 bases and 1 base respectively, with 4 bases between them. This CDR3 has 15 residues. This CDR3 reads CASSLSSSGANVLTF. Here the CDR3 DNA reads TGTGCCAGCAGTTTATCAAGTTCTGGGGCCAACGTCCTGACTTTC.